This T cell receptor (beta chain) appears in the sequencing data of a study of T cells in tuberculosis. In the study overall: Within 7 days of starting treatment, or before, PBMC were stored.

Germline V lookup: CDR1 LGHNA, CDR2 YNFKEQ. The V end was cut by 2 bases, the J end by 7 bases, with 14 bases between. The CDR3 extends over 15 amino acids. Sequenced by immunoSEQ multiplex PCR; TCRdb stores in-frame clones only, minus some. The table lists tens of thousands of clones, around nine tenths of them singletons. Sample time point: new active TB diagnosis, blood taken before or within 7 days of starting treatment. This chain joins TRBV4-2 and TRBJ2-2; maybe TRBD1 (6 bases). Material: PBMCs, obtained at tuberculosis diagnosis. The receptor's source is an adult with tuberculosis. The CDR3 reads CASSQRDKAVGELFF. CDR3 coding DNA: TGTGCCAGCAGCCAAAGGGACAAAGCGGTCGGGGAGCTGTTTTTT.